The 22 T cell receptor beta chains presented below share a single source sample, sequenced in a study of blood T cell repertoires in COVID-19. TCRdb's table, derived via immunoSEQ multiplex PCR, lists solely in-frame clones and lacks some. Among approximately 450,000 clones listed, 80% to 90% were seen once. Sequencing was done on a sample of PBMCs or T cells enriched from blood (not recorded which). Receptors were obtained from a man in his thirties or forties who had recovered from COVID-19.

The CDR3 region is CAWSPGLTGTEAFF. CDR3 nucleotides: TGTGCCTGGAGTCCTGGCCTCACGGGGACTGAAGCTTTCTTT. The chain employs TRBV30 and TRBJ1-1; D unclear. The CDR3 runs to 14 residues. Germline-derived CDR1 and CDR2 are GTSNPN and SVGIG (reference sequence). V lost 2 bases and J 5 bases, leaving 15 bases between the germline ends.

This chain connects TRBV5-4 to TRBJ2-7; TRBD2 matches 7 bases. The CDR3 loop spans 14 amino acids. The trim removed 5 bases at V and 3 bases at J, leaving 8 bases unmatched. Germline CDR1 and CDR2: SGHNT and YYREEE (reference sequence). This CDR3 is CASSGGAGDYEQYF. The CDR3 nucleotides are TGTGCCAGCAGTGGAGGCGCGGGAGACTACGAGCAGTACTTC.

This sequence joins TRBV28 and TRBJ2-3; weak D call: TRBD2 (6 bases). CDR1 MDHEN and CDR2 SYDVKM come from the germline V gene. Trimming took 2 bases from V and 0 from J, leaving 12 bases between them. This CDR3 is built from 16 residues. The CDR3 here is CASSLSVAGSTDTQYF. CDR3 in DNA: TGTGCCAGCAGTTTAAGCGTGGCGGGGAGCACAGATACGCAGTATTTT.

The J gene is TRBJ2-1, the V gene TRBV28, with TRBD1 matching over 9 bases. Germline V gene data show CDR1 as MDHEN and CDR2 as SYDVKM. CDR3 size: 17 residues. V dropped 4 bases and J dropped 12; count of bases not matched to a gene: 19. The CDR3 sequence is CASSSGAPNVPGQGQFF. The CDR3 DNA is TGTGCCAGCAGTTCGGGAGCCCCAAATGTTCCGGGACAGGGGCAGTTCTTC.

The CDR3 region is CASSHRTGGLYGYTF. The CDR3 region has the DNA TGTGCCAGCAGCCATCGAACAGGGGGGCTCTATGGCTACACCTTC. The rearrangement joins TRBV5-6 to TRBJ1-2; 8 bases agree with TRBD1. The CDR3 runs to 15 residues. CDR1 is SGHDT, CDR2 YYEEEE, per germline. With V trimmed by 4 bases and J by 4 bases, 9 bases remained unmatched.

V is TRBV24-1 and J is TRBJ2-1; TRBD2 is a possible D gene (7 bases). Per germline, CDR1 KGHDR and CDR2 SFDVKD. The V gene lost 9 bases and the J gene lost 5 bases, with 16 bases spanning the gap. The CDR3 runs 14 residues. The CDR3 here is CATRRGRENNEQFF. In DNA form, the CDR3 reads TGTGCCACCCGTCGGGGGCGGGAGAACAATGAGCAGTTCTTC.

The chain is built from TRBV29-1 and TRBJ1-2; TRBD1 matches at 11 bases. Germline assignment: CDR1 SQVTM and CDR2 ANQGSEA. This CDR3 has 14 amino acids. Germline trimming cut 6 bases from V and 6 bases from J; bases unmatched to any gene: 9. CDR3 nucleotide sequence: TGCAGCGTCGCGACGGACAGGGGGCTTCATGGCTACACCTTC. Its translation: CSVATDRGLHGYTF.

This chain links TRBV5-6 with TRBJ2-7; D may be TRBD2 (5 bases). Germline V gives CDR1 SGHDT, CDR2 YYEEEE. Trimming left V 4 bases short and J 2 bases short, with 13 bases between. The CDR3 sequence is 14 residues long. For the CDR3, the DNA is TGTGCCAGCAGCCCGGGATCCGGTGCCTACGAGCAGTACTTC. This sequence encodes CASSPGSGAYEQYF.

The chain employs TRBV10-3 and TRBJ2-6; D may be TRBD1 (5 bases). Between the trimmed V and J ends, which lost 11 bases and 2 bases, there was a span of 13 bases. This CDR3 is 14 amino acids long. Germline V CDR1 and CDR2: ENHRY, SYGVKD. CDR3 protein: CASKQGPGANVLTF. The CDR3 bases are TGTGCCTCAAAGCAGGGTCCTGGGGCCAACGTCCTGACTTTC.

This clone was found once. V and J are TRBV7-8 and TRBJ2-7; weak D call: TRBD1 (5 bases). Germline lookup yields CDR1 SGHVS and CDR2 FQNEAQ. V was trimmed by 5 bases and J by 4 bases, leaving 9 bases between them. The CDR3 totals 12 residues. The CDR3 loop is CASSQTGYEQYF. In DNA form, the CDR3 reads TGTGCCAGCAGCCAAACAGGATACGAGCAGTACTTC.

The chain has TRBV11-3 and TRBJ2-7, with 12 nucleotides matching TRBD2. Losses at the gene ends were 5 bases for V and 0 bases for J; bases not matched to a gene: 8. Germline V gene sequence: CDR1 SGHNT, CDR2 YENEEA. This CDR3 contains 17 residues. CDR3 DNA sequence: TGTGCCAGCAGCCCAGGGACTAGCGGGTCGAGCTCCTACGAGCAGTACTTC. This encodes CASSPGTSGSSSYEQYF. Full variable domain (missing parts from reference TRBV11-3 and TRBJ2-7): EAGVVQSPRYKIIEKKQPVAFWCNPISGHNTLYWYLQNLGQGPELLIRYENEEAVDDSQLPKDRFSAERLKGVDSTLKIQPAELGDSAVYLCASSPGTSGSSSYEQYFGPGTRLTVT.

J is TRBJ2-2 and V is TRBV4-1; possible D gene TRBD2, 6 bases. Trimming removed 0 bases at V and 9 bases at J, with 14 bases between. The germline CDR1 and CDR2 sequences are MGHRA and YSYEKL. The CDR3 contains 15 residues. This CDR3 is CASSQDGLAPRELFF. The DNA for the CDR3 is TGCGCCAGCAGCCAAGATGGGCTAGCGCCCCGGGAGCTGTTTTTT.

The CDR3: CARGDRAEKRAYEQYF. The CDR3 nucleotides read TGTGCCAGGGGGGACAGGGCCGAAAAGAGGGCCTACGAGCAGTACTTC. This rearrangement joins TRBV21-1 to TRBJ2-7; TRBD1 reflects the table's D call only, with no check against the DNA. TRBV21-1 is termed a pseudogene. The CDR3 is 16 amino acids.

This chain uses TRBV10-3 with TRBJ2-7; D remains ambiguous. This CDR3 has 12 residues. Germline loops: CDR1 ENHRY, CDR2 SYGVKD. V was trimmed by 4 bases and J by 0 bases, leaving 4 bases between them. CDR3 sequence (DNA): TGTGCCATCAGTGCCAACTCCTACGAGCAGTACTTC. It is translated as CAISANSYEQYF.

V and J are TRBV27 and TRBJ2-3; D might be TRBD2 (6 bases). From germline, CDR1 is MNHEY and CDR2 SMNVEV (reference sequence). The CDR3 spans 15 residues. V was clipped by 4 bases and J by 4 bases, with 15 bases between them. The CDR3 region has the DNA TGTGCCAGCAGTTCCGATTTGGTAGCGGCAGATACGCAGTATTTT. This translates into CASSSDLVAADTQYF.

A single count supports this clone. This chain uses TRBV18 with TRBJ1-3; D is ambiguous. The V and J ends lost 3 bases and 0 bases respectively, with 9 bases between them. The CDR3 loop spans 15 amino acids. CDR1 and CDR2 (germline): KGHSH, LQKENI. This CDR3 is CASSPPRVSGNTIYF. The CDR3 bases are TGTGCCAGCTCACCCCCCCGGGTCTCTGGAAACACCATATATTTT. Variable domain in full (rest from reference TRBV18 and TRBJ1-3): NAGVMQNPRHLVRRRGQEARLRCSPMKGHSHVYWYRQLPEEGLKFMVYLQKENIIDESGMPKERFSAEFPKEGPSILRIQQVVRGDSAAYFCASSPPRVSGNTIYFGEGSWLTVV.

The chain joins TRBV27 to TRBJ2-2; weak D call: TRBD1 (5 bases). Germline V gene lookup returns CDR1 MNHEY and CDR2 SMNVEV (reference sequence). The ends were cut back, 3 bases at V and 0 bases at J, with 8 bases in the middle. There are 15 residues in the CDR3. This CDR3 reads CASSLTAPNTGELFF. The DNA of the CDR3 is TGTGCCAGCAGTTTGACAGCCCCGAACACCGGGGAGCTGTTTTTT.

J is TRBJ2-7 and V is TRBV23-1, with a possible D match to TRBD1 (6 bases). TRBV23-1 is recorded as an ORF, its role being uncertain. This CDR3 is 15 amino acids long. Trimming took 6 bases from V and 1 from J, leaving 16 bases between them. The CDR3 nucleotides read TGCGCCAGCAGCGCCCGGGACACCAGGTCCTACGAGCAGTACTTC. Its translation is CASSARDTRSYEQYF.

The table lists this clone with a few counts. V and J are TRBV6-5 and TRBJ2-4; 10 bases map to TRBD1. Germline CDR1 MNHEY, CDR2 SVGAGI. V dropped 4 bases and J dropped 8; count of bases not matched to a gene: 5. This CDR3 is built from 14 residues. CDR3 residues: CASSWTGGKDIQYF. CDR3 nucleotide sequence: TGTGCCAGCAGTTGGACAGGGGGAAAGGACATTCAGTACTTC.

V usage is TRBV5-1 and J usage is TRBJ2-1; TRBD2 aligns across 14 bases. This CDR3 is 16 amino acids long. Germline loops: CDR1 SGHRS, CDR2 YFSETQ. Unmatched junction bases numbered 2, after V lost 2 bases and J lost 4 bases. This CDR3 reads CASSLGTSGGYNEQFF. The CDR3 nucleotides read TGCGCCAGCAGCTTAGGGACTAGCGGGGGTTACAATGAGCAGTTCTTC.

J is TRBJ2-7 and V is TRBV7-6; 7 bases match TRBD2. Germline V gives CDR1 SGHVS, CDR2 FNYEAQ. With V trimmed by 5 bases and J by 9 bases, 19 bases remained unmatched. CDR3 length: 16 residues. The CDR3, as DNA: TGTGCCAGCAGCCCCCAGGGAGCGGGATCCGGCAGCGGGCAGTACTTC. This gives the protein CASSPQGAGSGSGQYF. The variable domain in full, with the rest retrieved from reference TRBV7-6 and TRBJ2-7, is GAGVSQSPRYKVTKRGQDVALRCDPISGHVSLYWYRQALGQGPEFLTYFNYEAQQDKSGLPNDRFSAERPEGSISTLTIQRTEQRDSAMYRCASSPQGAGSGSGQYFGPGTRLTVT.

This chain connects TRBV11-3 to TRBJ2-5; TRBD1 is a possible D gene (6 bases). CDR3 length equals 12 residues. The V gene lost 4 bases and the J gene lost 5 bases, with 8 bases spanning the gap. Germline CDR1 SGHNT, CDR2 YENEEA. The CDR3 loop reads CASSSRGETQYF. CDR3 DNA: TGTGCCAGCAGCTCGAGGGGGGAGACCCAGTACTTC.